The 25 T cell receptor beta chains listed next were all sequenced from one sample in a study of beta chain features in type 1 diabetes. The isolated RNA, all of it, was reverse transcribed, so expressed TCRB transcripts were what got sequenced. The assay was immunoSEQ multiplex PCR, and TCRdb's table has in-frame clones only and misses some. The table lists over 700,000 clones, roughly 16% of them singletons. Sequenced material: naive CD4+ T cells from blood. All receptors derive from a woman under 30 in good health.

The chain employs TRBV9 and TRBJ2-7; the match to TRBD2 covers 16 bases. Germline CDR1 reads SGDLS; CDR2 reads YYNGEE. Trimming at V came to 3 bases and at J to 2 bases, leaving 14 bases not matched to a gene. The length of the CDR3 is 20 residues. The CDR3 region is CASSAGLESGTSGRAYEQYF. The CDR3 DNA follows: TGTGCCAGCAGCGCTGGGTTAGAGTCCGGGACTAGCGGGAGGGCCTACGAGCAGTACTTC.

In this sample, this clone turned up a few times. This chain uses TRBV4-2 with TRBJ2-1; TRBD2 matches at 10 bases. The CDR3 covers 16 residues. Losses at the gene ends were 1 base for V and 9 bases for J; bases not matched to a gene: 9. Germline loops: CDR1 LGHNA, CDR2 YNFKEQ. CDR3: CASSQAHLAGEGEQFF. In DNA form, the CDR3 reads TGTGCCAGCAGCCAAGCCCACCTAGCGGGAGAAGGTGAGCAGTTCTTC.

This clone appeared a few times. The chain is built from TRBV7-2 and TRBJ2-5, with D possibly matching TRBD2 (6 bases). The germline CDR1 and CDR2 sequences are SGHTA and FQGNSA. The germline V and J ends were trimmed by 3 bases and 4 bases, with 15 bases remaining between them. This CDR3 comprises 15 residues. The CDR3 spells CASSFRLASAETQYF. The CDR3 coding sequence is TGTGCCAGCAGCTTTAGATTGGCTAGCGCAGAGACCCAGTACTTC.

This clone was recorded a few times. The chain has TRBV11-1 and TRBJ2-3; D is ambiguous. Germline CDR1 reads SGHAT; CDR2 reads FQDESV (reference sequence). V was cut by 5 bases and J by 0 bases, with 15 bases left in between. The CDR3 consists of 16 residues. In DNA form, the CDR3 reads TGTGCCAGCAGCCGTCGAAGTGGCCTAAGCACAGATACGCAGTATTTT. It yields the protein CASSRRSGLSTDTQYF. Based on the CDR3 plus reference TRBV11-1 and TRBJ2-3, the full variable domain is EAEVAQSPRYKITEKSQAVAFWCDPISGHATLYWYRQILGQGPELLVQFQDESVVDDSQLPKDRFSAERLKGVDSTLKIQPAELGDSAMYLCASSRRSGLSTDTQYFGPGTRLTVL.

This clone was counted only a few times. This chain connects TRBV28 to TRBJ2-3, with D maybe TRBD1 (6 bases). Germline values: CDR1 MDHEN, CDR2 SYDVKM. This CDR3 spans 14 amino acids. V was trimmed by 8 bases and J by 4 bases, leaving 16 bases between them. The CDR3 region is CASDTSWGPDTQYF. The CDR3 DNA follows: TGTGCCAGCGATACCTCCTGGGGGCCAGATACGCAGTATTTT.

The J gene is TRBJ2-3, the V gene TRBV28, with D perhaps TRBD1 (6 bases). This CDR3 contains 15 residues. V gave up 2 bases and J gave up 13 bases, with 22 bases separating them. Per the germline V gene, CDR1 is MDHEN and CDR2 is SYDVKM. CDR3 sequence: CASSLGQGTVPFEYF. The CDR3 DNA reads as TGTGCCAGCAGTTTAGGGCAGGGGACGGTGCCCTTTGAGTATTTT.

The rearrangement links TRBV5-6 to TRBJ1-5; possibly TRBD1 for D (5 bases). Deletions cut 4 bases from V and 15 bases from J, with 20 bases between. The CDR3 runs to 13 residues. Germline-derived CDR1 and CDR2 are SGHDT and YYEEEE. Here the CDR3 reads CASSATGTGSLHF. The CDR3 region has the DNA TGTGCCAGCAGCGCCACGGGGACGGGGTCCTTGCATTTT.

This clone appeared a few times. CDR3 amino acids: CASSLVVNTEAFF. The DNA for the CDR3 is TGTGCCAGCAGCTTGGTGGTGAACACTGAAGCTTTCTTT. The V gene is TRBV5-4, the J gene TRBJ1-1; no reliable D call. This CDR3 has 13 residues. Germline assignment: CDR1 SGHNT and CDR2 YYREEE (reference sequence). V was trimmed by 0 bases and J by 0 bases, leaving 3 bases between them.

The rearrangement links TRBV7-2 to TRBJ2-7, with no clear D. V gave up 5 bases and J gave up 1 base, with 9 bases separating them. Looked up from germline, CDR1 is SGHTA and CDR2 is FQGNSA. The CDR3 covers 13 residues. The DNA for the CDR3 is TGTGCCAGCAGCACTCATACGTCCTACGAGCAGTACTTC. It translates to CASSTHTSYEQYF.

The gene calls are TRBV4-1 and TRBJ2-1; the D gene is possibly TRBD2 (6 bases). Looked up from germline, CDR1 is MGHRA and CDR2 is YSYEKL. This CDR3 region has 16 residues. V was pared by 1 base and J by 4 bases, with 14 bases between. CDR3 sequence (DNA): TGCGCCAGCAGCCAAGTAGCGCGGGGCGGATACAATGAGCAGTTCTTC. It yields the protein CASSQVARGGYNEQFF.

The J gene is TRBJ1-4, the V gene TRBV5-4; D is perhaps TRBD1 (5 bases). With 4 bases removed from V and 13 bases from J, the gap between germline ends came to 14 bases. The CDR3 has 12 amino acids. CDR1 and CDR2 (germline): SGHNT, YYREEE (reference sequence). In DNA form, the CDR3 reads TGTGCCAGCAGCCAAGAAGCAGACAGACTGTTTTTT. It yields the protein CASSQEADRLFF.

This clone occurred a few times. V and J are TRBV7-2 and TRBJ2-7; 7 bases align to TRBD2. V shed 2 bases and J 2 bases; nucleotides not matched to a gene: 9. The CDR3 is 16 residues long. Germline values: CDR1 SGHTA, CDR2 FQGNSA. CDR3 nucleotide sequence: TGTGCCAGCAGCTTAAAGAGTCCGGGGGGTGCCTACGAGCAGTACTTC. It translates to CASSLKSPGGAYEQYF.

This chain links TRBV23-1 with TRBJ2-2; 10 positions match TRBD2. TRBV23-1 is placed among ORFs of uncertain function. The CDR3 contains 14 residues. Losses at the gene ends were 3 bases for V and 8 bases for J; bases not matched to a gene: 3. The CDR3 region is CASSQLAGAGELFF. The CDR3, as DNA: TGCGCCAGCAGTCAGCTAGCGGGAGCTGGGGAGCTGTTTTTT.

This sequence joins TRBV15 and TRBJ2-7; 10 bases line up with TRBD2. J lost 4 bases, V lost 0 bases, and 9 bases had no gene match. Germline CDR1 reads LNHNV; CDR2 reads YYDKDF (reference sequence). This CDR3 has 17 residues. The CDR3 loop is CATSRDIAGGPYYEQYF. CDR3 nucleotide sequence: TGTGCCACCAGCAGAGACATAGCGGGAGGCCCCTATTACGAGCAGTACTTC.

This clone was detected a few times. V gene TRBV7-9 combines with J gene TRBJ2-5; D may be TRBD1 or TRBD2 (6 bases each). The germline V gene encodes CDR1 SEHNR and CDR2 FQNEAQ (reference sequence). Trimming pared 5 bases from V and 5 bases from J, leaving 24 bases between. The CDR3 length is 17 residues. The CDR3 spells CASSQPWGASGGETQYF. Here the CDR3 DNA reads TGTGCCAGCAGCCAGCCCTGGGGGGCCTCAGGAGGGGAGACCCAGTACTTC.

This clone was found a few times. The genes are TRBV29-1 and TRBJ2-2; D possibly corresponds to TRBD2 (6 bases). V was shortened by 6 bases and J by 3 bases, with 11 bases between the two germline ends. CDR3 length: 13 amino acids. Germline values: CDR1 SQVTM, CDR2 ANQGSEA. In DNA form, the CDR3 reads TGCAGCGTCGAGGGAGGTTACACCGGGGAGCTGTTTTTT. Its protein product is CSVEGGYTGELFF.

On this clone itself: Distinct nucleotide sequences in the sample also encode this CDR3. The rearrangement uses TRBV28 and TRBJ1-2, with D perhaps TRBD1 (5 bases). Between the trimmed V and J ends, which lost 6 bases and 0 bases, there was a span of 8 bases. Germline assignment: CDR1 MDHEN and CDR2 SYDVKM. The CDR3 is made up of 13 amino acids. This CDR3 is CASRPGPNYGYTF. The DNA for the CDR3 is TGTGCCAGCAGGCCGGGGCCTAACTATGGCTACACCTTC.

There are a few counts of this clone. This sample includes further DNA sequences coding for the same CDR3. CDR3 nucleotides: TGTGCCAGCAGCTTAGGGACAGCGAACACCGGGGAGCTGTTTTTT. Its translation: CASSLGTANTGELFF. This chain joins TRBV7-3 and TRBJ2-2; 7 nucleotides align to TRBD1. Germline loops: CDR1 SGHTA, CDR2 FQGTGA. The CDR3 loop spans 15 amino acids. After removal of 2 bases from V and 0 bases from J, the junction contained 0 bases not matched to a gene.

The sample holds a few counts of this clone. The chain has TRBV7-2 and TRBJ1-4; D is perhaps TRBD1 (5 bases). Germline lookup yields CDR1 SGHTA and CDR2 FQGNSA. This CDR3 has 16 amino acids. V dropped 1 base and J dropped 3 bases, with 12 bases sitting between them. The CDR3 coding sequence is TGTGCCAGCAGCTTAGATAGGGGATTTGCTAATGAAAAACTGTTTTTT. This codes for CASSLDRGFANEKLFF.

This chain links TRBV19 with TRBJ2-2; D possibly corresponds to TRBD2 (5 bases). Germline CDR1 LNHDA, CDR2 SQIVND (reference sequence). The CDR3 has 15 residues. The V end lost 3 bases, the J end lost 5 bases, and 13 bases lay between the germline ends. Here the CDR3 reads CASSIPRPGTGELFF. In DNA, the CDR3 is TGTGCCAGTAGTATCCCCCGACCGGGGACCGGGGAGCTGTTTTTT.

The chain combines TRBV7-9 with TRBJ2-1, with 8 bases matching TRBD1. CDR3 size: 14 residues. The junction had 6 bases not matched to a gene; V was cut back by 3 bases and J by 8 bases. Germline CDR1 reads SEHNR; CDR2 reads FQNEAQ (reference sequence). The CDR3 reads CASSFGQGMYEQFF. In DNA form, the CDR3 reads TGTGCCAGCAGCTTCGGACAGGGAATGTATGAGCAGTTCTTC. Full variable domain (missing parts from reference TRBV7-9 and TRBJ2-1): DTGVSQNPRHKITKRGQNVTFRCDPISEHNRLYWYRQTLGQGPEFLTYFQNEAQLEKSRLLSDRFSAERPKGSFSTLEIQRTEQGDSAMYLCASSFGQGMYEQFFGPGTRLTVL.

The V call is TRBV11-2, the J call TRBJ2-1; 9 bases fit TRBD2. CDR3 length: 15 residues. Per the germline V gene, CDR1 is SGHAT and CDR2 is FQNNGV. V lost 0 bases and J lost 4; bases outside the gene matches: 1. Here the CDR3 reads CASSLEREGYNEQFF. The CDR3 DNA sequence: TGTGCCAGCAGCTTAGAGCGGGAGGGTTACAATGAGCAGTTCTTC. Full variable domain (missing parts from reference TRBV11-2 and TRBJ2-1): EAGVAQSPRYKIIEKRQSVAFWCNPISGHATLYWYQQILGQGPKLLIQFQNNGVVDDSQLPKDRFSAERLKGVDSTLKIQPAKLEDSAVYLCASSLEREGYNEQFFGPGTRLTVL.

In its sample, this clone was seen a few times. V is TRBV5-1 and J is TRBJ2-7; a weak D match, TRBD2 (5 bases). Germline CDR1 and CDR2: SGHRS and YFSETQ. Trimming left V 1 base short and J 7 bases short, with 15 bases between. The CDR3 totals 14 residues. As DNA, the CDR3 is TGCGCCAGCAGCTTGTCTGCTAGCTCTCGGGAGCAGTACTTC. Protein sequence: CASSLSASSREQYF.

The chain uses TRBV7-9 and TRBJ1-2; TRBD1 agrees at 7 bases. Germline lookup yields CDR1 SEHNR and CDR2 FQNEAQ (reference sequence). Trimming removed 5 bases from V and 5 bases from J; junction bases left unmatched: 8. The CDR3 length is 14 residues. CDR3 protein: CASSQDRMDYGYTF. The CDR3 nucleotides read TGTGCCAGCAGCCAGGACAGGATGGATTATGGCTACACCTTC.

J is TRBJ1-1 and V is TRBV29-1, with 10 bases fitting TRBD1. The germline V gene encodes CDR1 SQVTM and CDR2 ANQGSEA. Losses at the gene ends were 8 bases for V and 8 bases for J; bases not matched to a gene: 14. This CDR3 is built from 14 residues. The CDR3, as DNA: TGCAGCACTTGGCGGGACAGGGGTACATCCGAAGCTTTCTTT. Translated: CSTWRDRGTSEAFF.